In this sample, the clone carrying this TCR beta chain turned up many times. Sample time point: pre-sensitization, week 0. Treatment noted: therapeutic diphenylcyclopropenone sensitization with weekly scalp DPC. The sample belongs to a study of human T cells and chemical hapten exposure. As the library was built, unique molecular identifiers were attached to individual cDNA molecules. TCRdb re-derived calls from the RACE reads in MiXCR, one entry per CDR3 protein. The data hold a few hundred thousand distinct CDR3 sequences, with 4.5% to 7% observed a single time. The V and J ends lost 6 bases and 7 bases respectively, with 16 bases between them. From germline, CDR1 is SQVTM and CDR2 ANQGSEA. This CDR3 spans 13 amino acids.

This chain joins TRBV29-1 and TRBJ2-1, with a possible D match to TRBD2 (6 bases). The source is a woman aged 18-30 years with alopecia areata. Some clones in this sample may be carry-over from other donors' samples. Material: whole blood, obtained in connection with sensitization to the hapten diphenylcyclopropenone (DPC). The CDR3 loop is CSVDSPGVNEQFF. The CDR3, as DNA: TGCAGCGTCGACAGCCCGGGGGTAAATGAGCAGTTCTTC.